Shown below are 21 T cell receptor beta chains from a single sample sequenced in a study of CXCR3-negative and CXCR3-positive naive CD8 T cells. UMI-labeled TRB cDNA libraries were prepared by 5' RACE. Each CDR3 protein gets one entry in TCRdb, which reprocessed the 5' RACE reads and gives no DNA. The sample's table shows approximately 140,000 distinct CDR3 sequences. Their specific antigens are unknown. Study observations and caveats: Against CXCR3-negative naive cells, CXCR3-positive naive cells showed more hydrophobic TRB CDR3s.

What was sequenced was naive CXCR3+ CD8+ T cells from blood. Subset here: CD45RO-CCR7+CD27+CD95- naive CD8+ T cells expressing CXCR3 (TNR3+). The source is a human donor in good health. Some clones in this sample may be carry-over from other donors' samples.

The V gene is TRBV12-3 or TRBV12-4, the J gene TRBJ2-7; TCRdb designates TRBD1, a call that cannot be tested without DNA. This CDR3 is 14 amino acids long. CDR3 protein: CASSLSRGLVEQYF.

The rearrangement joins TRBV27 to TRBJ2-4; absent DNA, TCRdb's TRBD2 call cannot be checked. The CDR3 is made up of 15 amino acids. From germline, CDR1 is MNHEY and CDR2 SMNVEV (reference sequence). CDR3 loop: CASSFSGRAGNIQYF.

Here the CDR3 reads CASSYGQEKNIQYF. The V call is TRBV6-5, the J call TRBJ2-4. The CDR3 is made up of 14 amino acids. Germline V lookup: CDR1 MNHEY, CDR2 SVGAGI.

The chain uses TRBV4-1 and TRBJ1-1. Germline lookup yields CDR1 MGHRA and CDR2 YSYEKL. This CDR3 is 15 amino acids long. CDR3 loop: CASSQDNEGDTEAFF.

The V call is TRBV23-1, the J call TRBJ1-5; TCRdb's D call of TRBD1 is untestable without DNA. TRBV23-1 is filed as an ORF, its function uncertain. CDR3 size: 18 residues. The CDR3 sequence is CASSQAGGRINSNQPQHF.

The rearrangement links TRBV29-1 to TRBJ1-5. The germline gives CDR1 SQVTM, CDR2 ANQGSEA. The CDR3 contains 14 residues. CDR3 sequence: CSVVRDHSNQPQHF.

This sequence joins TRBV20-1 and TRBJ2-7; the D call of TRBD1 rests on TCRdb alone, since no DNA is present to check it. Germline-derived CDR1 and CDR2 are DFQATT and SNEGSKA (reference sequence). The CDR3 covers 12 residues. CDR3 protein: CSAREGGYEQYF.

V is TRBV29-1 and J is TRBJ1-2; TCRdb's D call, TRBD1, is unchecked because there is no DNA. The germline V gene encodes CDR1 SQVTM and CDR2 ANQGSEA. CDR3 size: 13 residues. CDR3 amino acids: CSVLDSLNYGYTF.

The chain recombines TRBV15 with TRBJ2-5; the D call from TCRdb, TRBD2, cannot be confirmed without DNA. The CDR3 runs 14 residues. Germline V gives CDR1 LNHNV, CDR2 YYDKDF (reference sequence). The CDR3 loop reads CATSRVASAETQYF. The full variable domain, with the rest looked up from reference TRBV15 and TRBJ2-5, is DAMVIQNPRYQVTQFGKPVTLSCSQTLNHNVMYWYQQKSSQAPKLLFHYYDKDFNNEADTPDNFQSRRPNTSFCFLDIRSPGLGDTAMYLCATSRVASAETQYFGPGTRLLVL.

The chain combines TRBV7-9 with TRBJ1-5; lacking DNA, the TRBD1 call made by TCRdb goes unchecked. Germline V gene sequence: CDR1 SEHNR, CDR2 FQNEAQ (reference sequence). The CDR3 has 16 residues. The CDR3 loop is CASSLGPGHVNQPQHF.

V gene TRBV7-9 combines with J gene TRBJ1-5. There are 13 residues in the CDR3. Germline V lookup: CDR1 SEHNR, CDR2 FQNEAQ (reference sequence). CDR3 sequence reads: CASSLGEGQPQHF.

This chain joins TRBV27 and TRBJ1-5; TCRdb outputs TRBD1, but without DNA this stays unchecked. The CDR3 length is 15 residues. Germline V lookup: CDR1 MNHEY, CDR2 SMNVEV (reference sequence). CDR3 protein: CASSLSIGGYQPQHF.

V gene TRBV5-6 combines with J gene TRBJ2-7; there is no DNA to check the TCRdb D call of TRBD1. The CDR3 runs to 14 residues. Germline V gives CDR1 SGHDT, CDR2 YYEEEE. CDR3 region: CASSLTQGPYEQYF.

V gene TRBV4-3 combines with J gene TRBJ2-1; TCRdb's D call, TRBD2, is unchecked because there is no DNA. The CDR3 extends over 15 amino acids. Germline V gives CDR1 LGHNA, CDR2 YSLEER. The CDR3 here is CASSQARWTSDEQFF.

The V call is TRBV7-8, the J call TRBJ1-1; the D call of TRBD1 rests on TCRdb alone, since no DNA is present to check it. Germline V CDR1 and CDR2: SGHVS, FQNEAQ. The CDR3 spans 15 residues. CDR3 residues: CASSTRDRVESAAFF.

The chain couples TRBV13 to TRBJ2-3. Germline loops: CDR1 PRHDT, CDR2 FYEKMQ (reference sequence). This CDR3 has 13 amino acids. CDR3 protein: CASSLSSTDTQYF.

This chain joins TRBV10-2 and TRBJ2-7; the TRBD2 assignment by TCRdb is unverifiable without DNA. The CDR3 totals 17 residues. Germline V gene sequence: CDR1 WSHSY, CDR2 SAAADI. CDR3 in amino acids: CASRGTSGTQSSYEQYF.

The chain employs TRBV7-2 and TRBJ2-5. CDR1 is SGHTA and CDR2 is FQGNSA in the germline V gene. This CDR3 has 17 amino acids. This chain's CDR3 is CASSLVLTLLEGETQYF.

CDR3 protein: CATGGAANTGELFF. V is TRBV6-6 and J is TRBJ2-2; the TCRdb call, TRBD2, lacks DNA for checking. Germline V gives CDR1 MNHNY, CDR2 SVGAGI (reference sequence). This CDR3 has 14 residues.

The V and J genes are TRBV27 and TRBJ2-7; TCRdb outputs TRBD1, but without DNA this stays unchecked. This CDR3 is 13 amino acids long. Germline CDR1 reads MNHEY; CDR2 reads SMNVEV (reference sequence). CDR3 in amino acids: CASRDRVSYEQYF.

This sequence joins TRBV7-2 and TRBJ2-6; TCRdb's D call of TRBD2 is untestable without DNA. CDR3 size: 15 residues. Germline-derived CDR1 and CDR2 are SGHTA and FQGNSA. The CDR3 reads CASSFGPSRANVLTF.